This TCR beta chain was captured in a study of Tregs in tolerant kidney transplant recipients. The repertoire was sequenced with immunoSEQ multiplex PCR; TCRdb's copy has only in-frame clones and lacks some. The sample has about 240,000 clones; more than 65% are singletons. A remark on this clone: Its specificity is not known.

Unstimulated regulatory T cells (CD4+CD25+CD127-), CD4+CD25- non-regulatory cells, CD4 and CD8 cells were FACS-sorted from thawed PBMCs. Study outcomes and limitations: Activated donor B cell expansion appeared to reveal the most relevant donor-specific TCRbeta repertoire. No direct test of biological reproducibility was done here. Validation in larger populations is needed because few patients were studied.

V was shortened by 2 bases and J by 6 bases, with 10 bases between the two germline ends. The CDR3 extends over 13 amino acids. Germline loops: CDR1 KGHSH, CDR2 LQKENI. The material sequenced was CD4+ T cells from blood. The TCR originated in a human donor in good health. The gene calls are TRBV18 and TRBJ1-1; perhaps TRBD1 as D (6 bases). Here the CDR3 DNA reads TGTGCCAGCTCACCAAACAGGGACGCTGAAGCTTTCTTT. Translation: CASSPNRDAEAFF.